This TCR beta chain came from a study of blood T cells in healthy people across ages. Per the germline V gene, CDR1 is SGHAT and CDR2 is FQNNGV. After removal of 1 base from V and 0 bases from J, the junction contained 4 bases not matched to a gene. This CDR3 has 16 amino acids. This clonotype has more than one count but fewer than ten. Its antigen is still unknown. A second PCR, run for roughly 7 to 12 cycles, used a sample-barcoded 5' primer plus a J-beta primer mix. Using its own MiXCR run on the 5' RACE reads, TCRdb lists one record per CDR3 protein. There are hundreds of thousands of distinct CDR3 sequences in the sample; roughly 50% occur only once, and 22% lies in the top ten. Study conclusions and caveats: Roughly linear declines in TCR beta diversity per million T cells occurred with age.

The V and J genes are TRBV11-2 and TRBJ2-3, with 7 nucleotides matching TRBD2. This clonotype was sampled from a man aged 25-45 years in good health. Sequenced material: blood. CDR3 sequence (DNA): TGTGCCAGCAGCTTAGTCCAGCGGGGAAGCACAGATACGCAGTATTTT. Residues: CASSLVQRGSTDTQYF.